This TCR beta chain emerged from a study of cytotoxic CD8 clonotypes in ibrutinib-treated CLL (dated by TCRdb to the early 2020s). Notes on the research overall: The cohort included approximately 15 treatment-naive and ten to eleven relapsed/refractory patients; some 18 were IGHV unmutated. Responses were partial in around 25 patients and complete in 2; after median around 68 months follow-up, about 14 stayed in remission and roughly twelve progressed. On average, each sample yielded around 250,000 productive templates and 80,000 to 95,000 productive rearrangements. Longitudinal samples were available for about 30% of the roughly 86 trial participants. Samples at response were collected after a median of about 11 months of treatment, with a range of about 6 to 40 months. Cryopreserved peripheral blood mononuclear cells were obtained before treatment, at response, and at either sustained remission or disease progression. Every remission and progressive disease sample was obtained while ibrutinib was still being received by the patients.

In light of the paper, this sample's time point label describes: 20 to 30 months on ibrutinib. For TCR beta library preparation, 1.5 to 2 micrograms of genomic DNA were isolated from cryopreserved PBMCs. Longitudinal blood samples from CLL patients receiving ibrutinib monotherapy were subjected to high-throughput TCR beta sequencing. The patients were enrolled in a single-center, open-label phase 2 trial of ibrutinib monotherapy. The goal of deep resolution MiSeq sequencing was a depth between 1 in 1 million and 1 in 200,000 T cells, and coverage averaged 10x per clonotype. The immunoSEQ hsTCRB Kit was used to generate the TCR beta libraries. Turning to the authors' computational methods: The data were analyzed with ImmunoSEQ Analyzer and ImmunoSEQ Data Assistant, and V, D and J gene assignments followed IMGT definitions. Clonality, with values ranging from 0 to 1, was calculated as one minus the normalized Shannon entropy of productive rearrangement frequencies. Only overrepresented clonotypes making up at least 0.05% of each patient's repertoire were included in the public clonotype analysis. Repertoires from more than ten age-matched healthy donors in immuneACCESS were used as clonality controls. TCRdb took over this immuneACCESS table, retaining in-frame rearrangements with V and J assigned. Such tables are incomplete; in checked studies, under half of the missing clones stem from an unresolved V gene, and the remainder is unexplained. V, J and clone size derive from that table, while D and trimming were established from the DNA sequence. This sample lists some 130,000 clones; approximately 83% were detected once. Of the sample, under 2.5% falls within the top ten clones.

With regard to this clone: Its binding antigen is unknown. No clone much larger than this one lies a single base away; base qualities are absent. The same CDR3 is also encoded by other DNA sequences in this sample.

Study-level results and caveats: Public clonotypes were rare and either shrank or stayed stable during treatment, and the rise in clonality at ibrutinib response reflected expansion of private clonotypes. Baseline clonality exceeded that of age-matched healthy donors and correlated strongly with circulating CD8+ T-cell counts. Sustained-remission and progressing patients did not have matched sampling times, and lymph node repertoires were not examined. An increase in clonality was observed at ibrutinib response, with clonality remaining stable during sustained remission and falling back toward baseline at progression.

The CDR3, from cysteine to phenylalanine, totals 12 residues. Just the 36-base CDR3 DNA is kept, in frame starting at base 1. CDR1 KGHSH and CDR2 LQKENI were looked up in the germline V gene. V is clipped by 6 bases and J by 2 bases, and the sequence between their germline boundaries is 4 bases long. This TCR was recovered from a human donor with chronic lymphocytic leukemia. The V gene is TRBV18 and the J gene is TRBJ2-2, with the D segment identity uncertain. Specimen: PBMCs, collected after 24 months of ibrutinib treatment. The CDR3 is CASSLNTGELFF. The DNA sequence follows: TGTGCCAGCTCCCTCAACACCGGGGAGCTGTTTTTT.